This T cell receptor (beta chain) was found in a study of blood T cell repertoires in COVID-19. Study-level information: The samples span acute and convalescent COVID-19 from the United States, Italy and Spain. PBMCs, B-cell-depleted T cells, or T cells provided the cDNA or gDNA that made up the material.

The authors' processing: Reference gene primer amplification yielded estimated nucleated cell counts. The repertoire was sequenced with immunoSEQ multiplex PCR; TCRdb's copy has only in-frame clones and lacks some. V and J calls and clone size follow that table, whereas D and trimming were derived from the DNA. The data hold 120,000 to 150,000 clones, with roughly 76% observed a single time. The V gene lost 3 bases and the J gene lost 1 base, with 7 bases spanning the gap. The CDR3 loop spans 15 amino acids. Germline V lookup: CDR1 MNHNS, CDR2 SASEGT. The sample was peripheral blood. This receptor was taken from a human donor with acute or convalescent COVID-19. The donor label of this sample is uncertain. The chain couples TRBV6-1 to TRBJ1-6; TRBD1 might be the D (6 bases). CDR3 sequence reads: CASSDRGSYNSPLHF. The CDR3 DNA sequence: TGTGCCAGCAGTGACAGGGGATCCTATAATTCACCCCTCCACTTT.